One TCR beta chain is described in this entry. The data are from a study of blood T cell repertoires in COVID-19. Overall study: The study drew acute and convalescent COVID-19 samples from the United States, Italy and Spain. The cDNA or gDNA used as material had been derived from T cells, B-cell-depleted T cells, or PBMCs.

Study processing details: Estimation of nucleated cell counts relied on the amplification of reference gene primers. The repertoire was sequenced with immunoSEQ multiplex PCR; TCRdb's copy has only in-frame clones and lacks some. V and J calls and clone size follow that table, whereas D and trimming were derived from the DNA. The table lists about 480,000 clones, roughly nine tenths of them singletons, with roughly 0.9% in the top ten. The Seattle patients, enrolled during active infection, were followed longitudinally. Per the germline V gene, CDR1 is SGHNT and CDR2 is YYREEE (reference sequence). The CDR3 contains 14 residues. J gave up 5 bases and V 4 bases, and 7 bases lay outside the gene matches.

The genes are TRBV5-4 and TRBJ1-2, with TRBD1 identical over 8 bases. The specimen sequenced was peripheral blood. This receptor was taken from a man between 18 and 29 years old with COVID-19, enrolled during active disease. CDR3 in amino acids: CASSGTGGDYGYTF. CDR3 DNA: TGTGCCAGCAGCGGGACAGGAGGGGATTATGGCTACACCTTC.